These T cell receptor beta chains were read from a single sample in a study of blood T cell repertoires in COVID-19. TCRdb's copy holds only in-frame clones and misses some; the assay was immunoSEQ multiplex PCR. Of 90,000 to 120,000 clones detected, over 60% appear once; the ten largest clones hold 4% to 5.5%. The specimen was peripheral blood. The receptor set was obtained from a man between 65 and 79 years old with acute or convalescent COVID-19. Both conserved end residues are part of each CDR3. D genes are given only for firm matches. A clone size is listed for some rows: how often the clone was seen (once, few, many), or a class if it is expanded.

V gene: TRBV11-3
D gene: .
clone size: .
CDR3 length: 16
J gene: TRBJ1-5
CDR3 protein: CASSLESGEGNQPQHF
CDR3 DNA: TGTGCCAGCAGCTTAGAGTCAGGGGAAGGGAATCAGCCCCAGCATTTT

V gene: TRBV27
D gene: .
clone size: .
CDR3 length: 13
J gene: TRBJ1-2
CDR3 protein: CASSPQGNGGYTF
CDR3 DNA: TGTGCCAGCAGTCCGCAGGGGAATGGTGGCTACACCTTC

V gene: TRBV7-6
D gene: TRBD1
clone size: once
CDR3 length: 16
J gene: TRBJ2-5
CDR3 protein: CASSLPRQGRQETQYF
CDR3 DNA: TGTGCCAGCAGCTTACCACGACAGGGGCGTCAAGAGACCCAGTACTTC

V gene: TRBV3-1/TRBV3-2
D gene: .
clone size: .
CDR3 length: 14
J gene: TRBJ1-6
CDR3 protein: CASSQAHRDSPLHF
CDR3 DNA: TGTGCCAGCAGCCAAGCTCACCGAGATTCACCCCTCCACTTT

V gene: TRBV2
D gene: .
clone size: .
CDR3 length: 14
J gene: TRBJ1-5
CDR3 protein: CASSDPTGVAPQHF
CDR3 DNA: TGTGCCAGCAGTGACCCGACAGGCGTCGCGCCCCAGCATTTT

V gene: TRBV19
D gene: .
clone size: .
CDR3 length: 14
J gene: TRBJ1-5
CDR3 protein: CASSGTYSNQPQHF
CDR3 DNA: TGTGCCAGCAGCGGGACGTATAGCAATCAGCCCCAGCATTTT

V gene: TRBV5-4
D gene: TRBD2
clone size: .
CDR3 length: 16
J gene: TRBJ2-1
CDR3 protein: CASSFPPSGGVNEQFF
CDR3 DNA: TGTGCCAGCAGCTTCCCCCCCAGCGGGGGGGTGAATGAGCAGTTCTTC

V gene: TRBV2
D gene: .
clone size: .
CDR3 length: 14
J gene: TRBJ1-1
CDR3 protein: CATSSRGWDTEAFF
CDR3 DNA: TGTGCCACCTCCTCACGGGGGTGGGACACTGAAGCTTTCTTT

V gene: TRBV9
D gene: .
clone size: .
CDR3 length: 14
J gene: TRBJ2-1
CDR3 protein: CASGAEGRYNERFF
CDR3 DNA: TGTGCCAGCGGGGCAGAAGGACGCTACAATGAGCGGTTCTTC

V gene: TRBV9
D gene: .
clone size: .
CDR3 length: 14
J gene: TRBJ1-4
CDR3 protein: CASSATGGNEKLFF
CDR3 DNA: TGTGCCAGCAGCGCGACGGGGGGTAATGAAAAACTGTTTTTT

V gene: TRBV4-3
D gene: .
clone size: once
CDR3 length: 16
J gene: TRBJ2-2
CDR3 protein: CASSQGYRASNGELFF
CDR3 DNA: TGCGCCAGCAGCCAAGGTTATAGGGCTAGCAACGGGGAGCTGTTTTTT

V gene: TRBV27
D gene: TRBD2
clone size: .
CDR3 length: 15
J gene: TRBJ2-1
CDR3 protein: CASSKLAGYYNEQFF
CDR3 DNA: TGTGCCAGCAGTAAACTAGCGGGGTATTACAATGAGCAGTTCTTC

V gene: TRBV6-5
D gene: .
clone size: .
CDR3 length: 14
J gene: TRBJ1-5
CDR3 protein: CASSSTGSNQPQHF
CDR3 DNA: TGTGCCAGCAGTTCGACAGGTAGCAATCAGCCCCAGCATTTT

V gene: TRBV5-1
D gene: .
clone size: .
CDR3 length: 13
J gene: TRBJ1-2
CDR3 protein: CASSLVTEDGYTF
CDR3 DNA: TGCGCCAGCAGCTTGGTGACAGAGGATGGCTACACCTTC

V gene: TRBV7-9
D gene: TRBD1
clone size: .
CDR3 length: 14
J gene: TRBJ2-5
CDR3 protein: CASSLRTGVETQYF
CDR3 DNA: TGTGCCAGCAGCTTACGGACAGGGGTGGAGACCCAGTACTTC

V gene: TRBV5-4
D gene: .
clone size: few
CDR3 length: 14
J gene: TRBJ1-3
CDR3 protein: CASSLDGAGNTIYF
CDR3 DNA: TGTGCCAGCAGCTTGGACGGGGCTGGAAACACCATATATTTT

V gene: TRBV6-5
D gene: .
clone size: .
CDR3 length: 13
J gene: TRBJ2-2
CDR3 protein: CASGTGLSGELFF
CDR3 DNA: TGTGCCAGCGGAACAGGGCTCAGCGGGGAGCTGTTTTTT

V gene: TRBV10-3
D gene: TRBD2
clone size: .
CDR3 length: 12
J gene: TRBJ2-5
CDR3 protein: CATGGGGETQYF
CDR3 DNA: TGTGCCACCGGGGGGGGCGGAGAGACCCAGTACTTC

V gene: TRBV29-1
D gene: TRBD1
clone size: .
CDR3 length: 15
J gene: TRBJ2-3
CDR3 protein: CSVAPFQGGTDTQYF
CDR3 DNA: TGCAGCGTTGCGCCATTTCAGGGGGGCACAGATACGCAGTATTTT

V gene: TRBV2
D gene: .
clone size: few
CDR3 length: 15
J gene: TRBJ2-2
CDR3 protein: CASSERATGLGELFF
CDR3 DNA: TGTGCCAGCAGTGAGAGGGCTACCGGGTTAGGGGAGCTGTTTTTT

V gene: TRBV5-4
D gene: .
clone size: .
CDR3 length: 16
J gene: TRBJ2-3
CDR3 protein: CASSLSASVGTDTQYF
CDR3 DNA: TGTGCCAGCAGCTTGAGCGCTAGCGTGGGCACAGATACGCAGTATTTT

V gene: TRBV19
D gene: .
clone size: many
CDR3 length: 13
J gene: TRBJ2-2
CDR3 protein: CASTEMNTGELFF
CDR3 DNA: TGTGCCAGTACGGAGATGAACACCGGGGAGCTGTTTTTT

V gene: TRBV19
D gene: .
clone size: .
CDR3 length: 15
J gene: TRBJ2-6
CDR3 protein: CASTGSGLGANVLTF
CDR3 DNA: TGTGCCAGCACAGGGAGCGGCCTTGGGGCCAACGTCCTGACTTTC

V gene: TRBV11-2
D gene: .
clone size: .
CDR3 length: 15
J gene: TRBJ2-7
CDR3 protein: CASSLGGTGPYEQYF
CDR3 DNA: TGTGCCAGCAGCTTGGGGGGGACAGGCCCCTACGAGCAGTACTTC

V gene: TRBV18
D gene: TRBD1
clone size: .
CDR3 length: 15
J gene: TRBJ2-7
CDR3 protein: CASSRTGQGANEQYF
CDR3 DNA: TGTGCCAGCTCACGAACGGGACAGGGGGCTAACGAGCAGTACTTC

V gene: TRBV7-2
D gene: .
clone size: .
CDR3 length: 14
J gene: TRBJ1-5
CDR3 protein: CASSLGQINQPQHF
CDR3 DNA: TGTGCCAGCAGCTTAGGACAGATAAATCAGCCCCAGCATTTT

V gene: TRBV18
D gene: .
clone size: few
CDR3 length: 13
J gene: TRBJ2-5
CDR3 protein: CASSPLPQETQYF
CDR3 DNA: TGTGCCAGCTCACCACTCCCACAAGAGACCCAGTACTTC

V gene: TRBV7-9
D gene: .
clone size: few
CDR3 length: 12
J gene: TRBJ1-1
CDR3 protein: CASSEVNTEAFF
CDR3 DNA: TGTGCCAGCAGCGAGGTAAACACTGAAGCTTTCTTT

V gene: TRBV7-2
D gene: .
clone size: .
CDR3 length: 15
J gene: TRBJ2-7
CDR3 protein: CASSLASGFRYEQYF
CDR3 DNA: TGTGCCAGCAGCTTAGCATCGGGGTTCCGCTACGAGCAGTACTTC

V gene: TRBV6-1
D gene: .
clone size: .
CDR3 length: 16
J gene: TRBJ2-5
CDR3 protein: CASSEGLRFGDETQYF
CDR3 DNA: TGTGCCAGCAGTGAAGGGCTCAGGTTCGGTGATGAGACCCAGTACTTC

V gene: TRBV28
D gene: TRBD1
clone size: .
CDR3 length: 15
J gene: TRBJ1-4
CDR3 protein: CASTGGEGAREKLFF
CDR3 DNA: TGTGCCAGCACGGGAGGGGAGGGGGCGCGGGAAAAACTGTTTTTT

V gene: TRBV12-3/TRBV12-4
D gene: .
clone size: .
CDR3 length: 13
J gene: TRBJ1-5
CDR3 protein: CASSPEGNQPQHF
CDR3 DNA: TGTGCCAGCAGCCCGGAGGGAAATCAGCCCCAGCATTTT

V gene: TRBV18
D gene: TRBD1
clone size: .
CDR3 length: 15
J gene: TRBJ2-5
CDR3 protein: CASSRGTGVQETQYF
CDR3 DNA: TGTGCCAGCTCACGCGGGACAGGGGTACAAGAGACCCAGTACTTC

V gene: TRBV5-6
D gene: .
clone size: .
CDR3 length: 13
J gene: TRBJ2-1
CDR3 protein: CASIPRGYNEQFF
CDR3 DNA: TGTGCCAGCATCCCCAGGGGATACAATGAGCAGTTCTTC

V gene: TRBV7-9
D gene: .
clone size: once
CDR3 length: 12
J gene: TRBJ1-1
CDR3 protein: CASSLEHTEAFF
CDR3 DNA: TGTGCCAGCAGCTTAGAGCACACTGAAGCTTTCTTT

V gene: TRBV19
D gene: .
clone size: .
CDR3 length: 16
J gene: TRBJ1-5
CDR3 protein: CASTSVLGRSNQPQHF
CDR3 DNA: TGTGCCAGTACCTCAGTTTTGGGCCGTAGCAATCAGCCCCAGCATTTT

V gene: TRBV5-1
D gene: .
clone size: .
CDR3 length: 13
J gene: TRBJ1-1
CDR3 protein: CASSFRESTEAFF
CDR3 DNA: TGCGCCAGCAGCTTCAGGGAATCCACTGAAGCTTTCTTT

V gene: TRBV7-2
D gene: TRBD1
clone size: .
CDR3 length: 16
J gene: TRBJ1-1
CDR3 protein: CASSLSRGAANTEAFF
CDR3 DNA: TGTGCCAGCAGCTTATCCAGGGGGGCAGCGAACACTGAAGCTTTCTTT

V gene: TRBV2
D gene: .
clone size: .
CDR3 length: 12
J gene: TRBJ2-7
CDR3 protein: CASFAGFNEQYF
CDR3 DNA: TGTGCCAGCTTCGCAGGTTTCAACGAGCAGTACTTC

V gene: TRBV9
D gene: TRBD1
clone size: .
CDR3 length: 15
J gene: TRBJ2-2
CDR3 protein: CASSAGTGGSGELFF
CDR3 DNA: TGTGCCAGCAGCGCCGGGACAGGGGGGTCCGGGGAGCTGTTTTTT

V gene: TRBV2
D gene: .
clone size: .
CDR3 length: 15
J gene: TRBJ1-4
CDR3 protein: CASSEQGQNNEKLFF
CDR3 DNA: TGTGCCAGCAGTGAGCAGGGCCAGAACAATGAAAAACTGTTTTTT

V gene: TRBV11-3
D gene: .
clone size: .
CDR3 length: 15
J gene: TRBJ1-2
CDR3 protein: CASSLLGRFFNGYTF
CDR3 DNA: TGTGCCAGCAGCTTACTGGGGCGCTTTTTTAATGGCTACACCTTC

V gene: TRBV3-1/TRBV3-2
D gene: TRBD2
clone size: .
CDR3 length: 17
J gene: TRBJ2-5
CDR3 protein: CASTPPRIAGVQETQYF
CDR3 DNA: TGTGCCAGCACCCCGCCGAGAATAGCGGGGGTTCAAGAGACCCAGTACTTC

V gene: TRBV9
D gene: TRBD1
clone size: .
CDR3 length: 20
J gene: TRBJ1-3
CDR3 protein: CASSVGPGTGVRSDGNTIYF
CDR3 DNA: TGTGCCAGCAGCGTGGGGCCAGGGACAGGGGTCCGGTCGGATGGAAACACCATATATTTT

V gene: TRBV28
D gene: .
clone size: .
CDR3 length: 16
J gene: TRBJ2-1
CDR3 protein: CASSLRRGGIYNEQFF
CDR3 DNA: TGTGCCAGCAGTTTAAGGAGAGGTGGAATCTACAATGAGCAGTTCTTC

V gene: TRBV7-9
D gene: .
clone size: once
CDR3 length: 16
J gene: TRBJ2-2
CDR3 protein: CASSLLAGITPGELFF
CDR3 DNA: TGTGCCAGCAGCTTACTGGCGGGCATTACACCCGGGGAGCTGTTTTTT

V gene: TRBV9
D gene: .
clone size: once
CDR3 length: 13
J gene: TRBJ1-2
CDR3 protein: CASSVDQGGGYTF
CDR3 DNA: TGTGCCAGCAGCGTAGACCAGGGAGGTGGCTACACCTTC

V gene: TRBV5-1
D gene: .
clone size: .
CDR3 length: 13
J gene: TRBJ1-4
CDR3 protein: CASRLGSREKLFF
CDR3 DNA: TGCGCCAGCAGGTTGGGGTCGCGGGAAAAACTGTTTTTT

V gene: TRBV6-5
D gene: TRBD1
clone size: .
CDR3 length: 14
J gene: TRBJ1-5
CDR3 protein: CASSSGQGNQPQHF
CDR3 DNA: TGTGCCAGCAGCTCGGGACAGGGTAATCAGCCCCAGCATTTT

V gene: TRBV5-1
D gene: .
clone size: few
CDR3 length: 14
J gene: TRBJ1-6
CDR3 protein: CASSLDRFGSPLHF
CDR3 DNA: TGCGCCAGCAGCTTGGACAGGTTTGGATCACCCCTCCACTTT

V gene: TRBV19
D gene: TRBD1
clone size: .
CDR3 length: 21
J gene: TRBJ1-4
CDR3 protein: CASSMRAGPGQIRAANEKLFF
CDR3 DNA: TGTGCCAGTAGTATGCGGGCTGGCCCGGGACAGATAAGGGCAGCTAATGAAAAACTGTTTTTT

V gene: TRBV10-3
D gene: .
clone size: once
CDR3 length: 14
J gene: TRBJ1-1
CDR3 protein: CAITQEGSGTEAFF
CDR3 DNA: TGTGCCATCACCCAAGAGGGCAGTGGCACTGAAGCTTTCTTT

V gene: TRBV6-5
D gene: TRBD1
clone size: .
CDR3 length: 14
J gene: TRBJ1-2
CDR3 protein: CASEGGTGGYGYTF
CDR3 DNA: TGTGCCAGCGAGGGAGGCACAGGGGGGTATGGCTACACCTTC

V gene: TRBV11-2
D gene: TRBD1
clone size: .
CDR3 length: 13
J gene: TRBJ2-7
CDR3 protein: CASSSTGAYEQYF
CDR3 DNA: TGTGCCAGCAGCTCAACAGGGGCCTACGAGCAGTACTTC

V gene: TRBV5-8
D gene: TRBD2
clone size: .
CDR3 length: 15
J gene: TRBJ2-1
CDR3 protein: CASSRGLAAYNEQFF
CDR3 DNA: TGTGCCAGCAGCCGGGGACTAGCGGCTTACAATGAGCAGTTCTTC